This T cell receptor beta chain was sequenced in a study of T cell changes during pregnancy in multiple sclerosis. Deletions cut 0 bases from V and 5 bases from J, with 11 bases between. Germline V gives CDR1 SGHRS, CDR2 YFSETQ. The CDR3 runs to 14 residues. Generated by immunoSEQ multiplex PCR, the TCRdb table keeps only in-frame clones and is missing some. This sample carries approximately 88,000 clones, 94% of them seen once, and the ten largest clones take around 0.84%. In this sample, this clone turned up a few times. J is TRBJ1-2 and V is TRBV5-1, with D possibly TRBD1 on 6 matching bases. This clonotype was obtained from a female donor with multiple sclerosis, enrolled in a pregnancy study. The starting material was peripheral blood, obtained in the third trimester of pregnancy. CDR3 protein: CASSLAGQSYGYTF. The CDR3 DNA follows: TGCGCCAGCAGCTTGGCCGGACAGTCGTATGGCTACACCTTC.